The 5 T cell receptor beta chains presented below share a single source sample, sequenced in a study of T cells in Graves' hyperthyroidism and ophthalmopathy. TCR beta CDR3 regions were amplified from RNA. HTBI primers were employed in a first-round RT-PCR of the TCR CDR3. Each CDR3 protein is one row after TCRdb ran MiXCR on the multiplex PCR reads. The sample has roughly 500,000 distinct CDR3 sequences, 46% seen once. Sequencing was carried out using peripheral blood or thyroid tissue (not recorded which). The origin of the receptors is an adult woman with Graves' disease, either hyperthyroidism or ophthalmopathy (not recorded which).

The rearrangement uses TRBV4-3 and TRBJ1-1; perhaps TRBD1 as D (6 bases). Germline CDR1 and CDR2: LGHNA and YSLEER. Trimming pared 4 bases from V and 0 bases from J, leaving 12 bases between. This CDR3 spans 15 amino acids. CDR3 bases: TGCGCCAGCAGCCTGGACAGCAGGATGAACACTGAAGCTTTCTTT. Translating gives CASSLDSRMNTEAFF.

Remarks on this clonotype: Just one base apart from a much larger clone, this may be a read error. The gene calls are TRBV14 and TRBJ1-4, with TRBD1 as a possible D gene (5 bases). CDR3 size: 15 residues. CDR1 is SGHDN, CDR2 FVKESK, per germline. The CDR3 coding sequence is TGTGCCAGCAGCCAAGTTGGGGGAATTAATGAAATACTGTTTTTT. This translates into CASSQVGGINEILFF.

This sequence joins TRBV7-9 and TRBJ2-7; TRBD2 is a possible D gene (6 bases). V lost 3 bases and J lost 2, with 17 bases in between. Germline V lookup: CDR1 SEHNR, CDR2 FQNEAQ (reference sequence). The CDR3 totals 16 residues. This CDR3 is CASSFGRGGITYEQYF. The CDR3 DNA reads TGTGCCAGCAGCTTTGGCCGGGGCGGGATAACCTACGAGCAGTACTTC.

The CDR3 nucleotides read TGTGCCAGCAGCTTAATTGGGGGAACCTCTGGAAACACCATATATTTT. It yields the protein CASSLIGGTSGNTIYF. The chain uses TRBV13 and TRBJ1-3; D may be TRBD1 (5 bases). V was shortened by 2 bases and J by 0 bases, with 11 bases between the two germline ends. In germline, CDR1 is PRHDT, CDR2 FYEKMQ (reference sequence). The CDR3 runs to 16 residues.

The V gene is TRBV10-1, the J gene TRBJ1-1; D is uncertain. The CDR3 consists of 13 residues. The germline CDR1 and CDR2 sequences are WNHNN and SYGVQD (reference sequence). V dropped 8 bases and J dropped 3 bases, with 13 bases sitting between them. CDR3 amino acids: CASPGYQDTEAFF. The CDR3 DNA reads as TGCGCCAGCCCTGGTTATCAGGACACTGAAGCTTTCTTT.